This is a list of T cell receptor beta chains from one sample in a study of CD8+CD57+ T cells in acquired aplastic anemia. TCRdb reanalysed the reads using MiXCR and keeps one entry per CDR3 protein. Seen here are about half a million distinct CDR3 sequences, around 33% observed once, and the top ten hold 0.7% to 1%. Input material: sorted CD4+, CD8+, or CD8+CD57+ T cells (not recorded which) from PBMCs. Receptors originate from a human donor with aplastic anemia. Both conserved end residues are part of each CDR3. Fields, in order: J gene, V gene, clone size, D gene, CDR3 protein, CDR3 DNA. The D gene is left open where the match is weak. Clone size, where shown, is once, few, many, or a class for clones that have expanded.

TRBJ1-2,TRBV12-3/TRBV12-4,few,TRBD1,CASSIGTVYGYTF,TGTGCCAGCTCAATCGGGACAGTCTATGGCTACACCTTC
TRBJ2-7,TRBV24-1,many,TRBD1,CATSDDDRARNEQYF,TGTGCCACCAGTGACGACGACAGGGCGAGGAACGAGCAGTACTTC
TRBJ1-2,TRBV20-1,few,NA,CSARDLPGQDYGYTF,TGCAGTGCTAGAGATCTGCCCGGGCAAGACTATGGCTACACCTTC
TRBJ2-7,TRBV4-1,few,NA,CASSQPTRGYEQYF,TGCGCCAGCAGCCAACCTACTCGGGGCTACGAGCAGTACTTC
TRBJ1-4,TRBV5-4,NA,NA,CASSLWTDPIGGEKLFF,TGTGCCAGCAGCTTGTGGACAGACCCAATTGGTGGTGAAAAACTGTTTTTT
TRBJ2-5,TRBV5-1,NA,NA,CASRGGETQYF,TGCGCCAGCAGGGGGGGAGAGACCCAGTACTTC
TRBJ2-1,TRBV25-1,NA,TRBD2,CASSNTYRTSGRNEQFF,TGTGCCAGCAGTAATACATACCGGACTAGCGGGAGGAATGAGCAGTTCTTC
TRBJ2-7,TRBV19,many,NA,CASSIPGPYEQYF,TGTGCCAGTAGCATCCCGGGGCCCTACGAGCAGTACTTC
TRBJ2-7,TRBV5-1,NA,TRBD2,CASSLSSGGSYEQYF,TGCGCCAGCAGCTTATCTAGCGGGGGGTCCTACGAGCAGTACTTC
TRBJ1-2,TRBV7-9,many,NA,CASSFTGLYGYTF,TGTGCCAGCAGCTTTACAGGGCTCTATGGCTACACCTTC
TRBJ2-1,TRBV12-3/TRBV12-4,NA,TRBD1,CASSLVGQGSNEQFF,TGTGCCAGCAGTTTGGTAGGACAGGGATCCAATGAGCAGTTCTTC
TRBJ2-4,TRBV15,many,NA,CATSRDSSSAKNIQYF,TGTGCCACCAGCAGAGACTCCTCATCGGCCAAAAACATTCAGTACTTC
TRBJ2-7,TRBV20-1,many,NA,CSARETGTGEQYF,TGCAGTGCTAGAGAGACCGGGACCGGGGAGCAGTACTTC
TRBJ1-2,TRBV15,NA,NA,CATSRDSGQGGNGYTF,TGTGCCACCAGCAGAGATAGCGGGCAGGGAGGGAACGGCTACACCTTC
TRBJ2-7,TRBV20-1,many,NA,CSAIPGAYSYEQYF,TGCAGTGCTATCCCGGGGGCTTATTCCTACGAGCAGTACTTC
TRBJ2-7,TRBV12-3/TRBV12-4,NA,TRBD1,CASSFPGTGIYEQYF,TGTGCCAGCAGTTTCCCGGGGACAGGGATCTACGAGCAGTACTTC
TRBJ2-2,TRBV5-6,NA,TRBD1,CASTLRDRGWFGTGELFF,TGTGCCAGCACCCTCCGGGACAGGGGGTGGTTTGGCACCGGGGAGCTGTTTTTT
TRBJ2-2,TRBV12-3/TRBV12-4,many,NA,CASSSPGAGELFF,TGTGCCAGCAGTTCCCCAGGGGCCGGGGAGCTGTTTTTT
TRBJ2-2,TRBV19,many,NA,CASSRQVSTGELFF,TGTGCCAGTAGTAGACAGGTCTCTACCGGGGAGCTGTTTTTT
TRBJ1-1,TRBV20-1,few,NA,CSARHGPDTEAFF,TGCAGTGCTAGACATGGTCCGGACACTGAAGCTTTCTTT
TRBJ1-1,TRBV10-3,many,NA,CAISDGMGDTEAFF,TGTGCCATCAGTGACGGGATGGGGGACACTGAAGCTTTCTTT
TRBJ2-7,TRBV7-9,few,NA,CASSLEPGLIYEQYF,TGTGCCAGCAGCTTGGAACCGGGACTTATCTACGAGCAGTACTTC
TRBJ2-5,TRBV7-2,NA,NA,CASSLRAPGGHSRQGTQYF,TGTGCCAGCAGCTTAAGGGCACCCGGAGGACATTCTCGTCAAGGGACCCAGTACTTC
TRBJ2-7,TRBV27,NA,NA,CASSHSGFRSYEQYF,TGTGCCAGCAGTCATTCAGGTTTTCGCTCCTACGAGCAGTACTTC
TRBJ1-1,TRBV3-1,NA,NA,CASSQDTVNTEAFF,TGTGCCAGCAGCCAAGACACGGTTAACACTGAAGCTTTCTTT
TRBJ2-5,TRBV20-1,many,TRBD2,CSARDRGRAGGHETQYF,TGCAGTGCTAGAGACCGAGGGCGAGCGGGGGGGCACGAGACCCAGTACTTC
TRBJ2-5,TRBV5-1,NA,NA,CASSPVGEGRGETQYF,TGCGCCAGCAGCCCTGTGGGCGAGGGGCGAGGCGAGACCCAGTACTTC
TRBJ2-7,TRBV7-8,NA,NA,CASSLGQTSYEQYF,TGTGCCAGCAGTTTAGGACAGACGTCCTACGAGCAGTACTTC
TRBJ1-6,TRBV24-1,few,TRBD1,CAWSGGTGGNSPLHF,TGTGCCTGGAGTGGCGGGACAGGGGGTAATTCACCCCTCCACTTT
TRBJ2-1,TRBV20-1,NA,TRBD2,CSAKLAGVRNEQFF,TGCAGTGCCAAACTAGCGGGGGTACGCAATGAGCAGTTCTTC
TRBJ1-3,TRBV29-1,many,NA,CSVLPGSGNTIYF,TGCAGCGTTTTGCCGGGCTCTGGAAACACCATATATTTT
TRBJ2-7,TRBV20-1,NA,TRBD1,CSARDPSRGQSWEQYF,TGCAGTGCTAGAGATCCTAGCAGGGGGCAAAGTTGGGAGCAGTACTTC
TRBJ2-7,TRBV19,NA,NA,CAWSVRTDIEQYF,TGTGCCTGGAGTGTCCGGACTGATATCGAGCAGTACTTC
TRBJ1-1,TRBV19,NA,NA,CASKAGGYRSTEAFF,TGTGCCAGTAAGGCTGGGGGCTATCGTAGCACTGAAGCTTTCTTT
TRBJ2-7,TRBV11-2,NA,NA,CASSLIVTAPNYEQYF,TGTGCCAGCAGCTTAATCGTCACAGCTCCTAACTACGAGCAGTACTTC
TRBJ2-3,TRBV5-5,NA,TRBD1,CASSLGQGFIMQYF,TGTGCCAGCAGCTTGGGACAGGGTTTTATTATGCAGTATTTT
TRBJ1-2,TRBV7-2,NA,NA,CASSYRDLFYGYTF,TGTGCCAGCTCGTACCGGGACCTATTCTATGGCTACACCTTC
TRBJ2-5,TRBV15,few,TRBD1,CATSRGGQGQETQYF,TGTGCCACCAGCAGAGGGGGACAGGGGCAAGAGACCCAGTACTTC
TRBJ1-2,TRBV20-1,many,TRBD1,CSARYIIDRDGYTF,TGCAGTGCTCGATACATCATCGACAGGGATGGCTACACCTTC
TRBJ2-5,TRBV25-1,NA,TRBD2,CASSDMGRGGLSPETQYF,TGTGCCAGCAGTGATATGGGACGGGGGGGCCTATCCCCAGAGACCCAGTACTTC
TRBJ2-2,TRBV24-1,NA,NA,CATSDWTKNTGELFF,TGTGCCACCAGTGACTGGACTAAGAACACCGGGGAGCTGTTTTTT
TRBJ1-6,TRBV25-1,NA,NA,CASSTQHSPLHF,TGTGCCAGCAGCACACAGCATTCACCCCTCCACTTT
TRBJ1-1,TRBV29-1,NA,NA,CSTLGRGAFF,TGCAGCACACTCGGCCGCGGAGCTTTCTTT
TRBJ1-2,TRBV29-1,many,NA,CSSMDGFGYTF,TGCAGCTCAATGGATGGGTTTGGCTACACCTTC
TRBJ1-1,TRBV2,many,NA,CASSEGATINTEAFF,TGTGCCAGCAGTGAGGGAGCCACTATAAACACTGAAGCTTTCTTT
TRBJ1-5,TRBV30,few,TRBD1,CAWSFRDRDNQPQHF,TGTGCCTGGAGTTTCAGGGACAGGGATAATCAGCCCCAGCATTTT
TRBJ1-2,TRBV7-9,NA,TRBD1,CASSLGTGGWSGYTF,TGTGCCAGCAGCTTAGGGACAGGGGGCTGGAGTGGCTACACCTTC
TRBJ1-1,TRBV5-8,few,NA,CASSSKDSMNTEAFF,TGTGCCAGCAGCTCCAAGGACAGTATGAACACTGAAGCTTTCTTT
TRBJ1-3,TRBV6-1,NA,NA,CASSVGTDSGNAIYF,TGTGCCAGCAGCGTAGGGACGGACTCTGGAAACGCCATATATTTT
TRBJ1-5,TRBV19,many,NA,CASSIMSGHNQPQHF,TGTGCCAGTAGTATCATGTCGGGCCACAATCAGCCCCAGCATTTT
TRBJ1-5,TRBV10-1,many,NA,CASSPGPVDHQPQHF,TGCGCCAGCAGTCCGGGCCCCGTCGACCATCAGCCCCAGCATTTT
TRBJ1-5,TRBV7-9,many,NA,CASSSTGDHQPQHF,TGTGCCAGCAGCTCGACAGGTGACCATCAGCCCCAGCATTTT